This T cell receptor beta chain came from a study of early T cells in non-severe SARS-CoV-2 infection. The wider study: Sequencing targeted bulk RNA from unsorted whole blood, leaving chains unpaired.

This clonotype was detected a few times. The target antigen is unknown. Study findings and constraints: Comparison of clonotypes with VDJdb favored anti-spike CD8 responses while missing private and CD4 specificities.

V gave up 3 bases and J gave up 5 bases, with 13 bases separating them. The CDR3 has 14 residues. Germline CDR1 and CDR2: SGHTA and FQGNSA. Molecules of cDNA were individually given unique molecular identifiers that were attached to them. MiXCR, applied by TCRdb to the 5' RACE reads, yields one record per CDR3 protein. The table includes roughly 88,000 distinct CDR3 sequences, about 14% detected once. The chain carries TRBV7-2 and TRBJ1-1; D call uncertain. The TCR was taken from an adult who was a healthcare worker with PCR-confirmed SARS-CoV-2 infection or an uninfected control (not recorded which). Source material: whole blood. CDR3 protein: CASSFSLVGTEAFF. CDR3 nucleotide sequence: TGTGCCAGCAGCTTTAGCTTGGTGGGGACTGAAGCTTTCTTT.